Following are 9 T cell receptor beta chains from one sample sequenced in a study of long-term antiretroviral therapy in people with HIV. An immunoSEQ assay, version v3.0, was performed at survey level. Only in-frame clones appear in the TCRdb table, and some are missing; sequencing was by immunoSEQ multiplex PCR. This table holds under 45,000 clones, less than 90% found once. The material was unsorted PBMCs, obtained 1 year after starting antiretroviral therapy. These receptors were taken from a man younger than 35 with HIV.

In nucleotides, the CDR3 is TGCGCCAGCAGCCAAGTCTCAGGGCGGCCGGACACTGAAGCTTTCTTT. It translates to CASSQVSGRPDTEAFF. This rearrangement joins TRBV4-1 to TRBJ1-1; tentative D call: TRBD1 (5 bases). There are 16 residues in the CDR3. Germline V lookup: CDR1 MGHRA, CDR2 YSYEKL. The ends were cut back, 1 base at V and 3 bases at J, with 15 bases in the middle.

The rearrangement links TRBV28 to TRBJ2-7; 7 bases line up with TRBD1. This CDR3 is built from 14 residues. Germline assignment: CDR1 MDHEN and CDR2 SYDVKM. Germline trimming cut 3 bases from V and 0 bases from J; bases unmatched to any gene: 2. The CDR3 here is CASSFGTDSYEQYF. Here the CDR3 DNA reads TGTGCCAGCAGTTTTGGGACAGACTCCTACGAGCAGTACTTC. The whole variable domain, remainder taken from reference TRBV28 and TRBJ2-7, is DVKVTQSSRYLVKRTGEKVFLECVQDMDHENMFWYRQDPGLGLRLIYFSYDVKMKEKGDIPEGYSVSREKKERFSLILESASTNQTSMYLCASSFGTDSYEQYFGPGTRLTVT.

Within the sample, this clone is medium-sized. Within the sample, other DNA sequences also encode this same CDR3. The genes are TRBV19 and TRBJ2-7; D uncertain. The CDR3 covers 11 residues. Germline V gene data show CDR1 as LNHDA and CDR2 as SQIVND (reference sequence). Trimming removed 4 bases from V and 4 bases from J, with 5 bases in between. CDR3: CASSSRYEQYF. The DNA of the CDR3 is TGTGCCAGTAGTAGTAGATACGAGCAGTACTTC.

This clone is a singleton in its sample. The J gene is TRBJ1-5, the V gene TRBV7-2; D gene unclear. Germline lookup yields CDR1 SGHTA and CDR2 FQGNSA. Trimming removed 3 bases from V and 1 base from J, with 16 bases in between. The CDR3 contains 17 residues. The CDR3 is CASSLVDWRLSNQPQHF. The CDR3 DNA follows: TGTGCCAGCAGCTTGGTAGATTGGCGGTTAAGCAATCAGCCCCAGCATTTT.

There are a few counts of this clone. The chain couples TRBV19 to TRBJ2-7; a possible D gene is TRBD2 (6 bases). Trimming took off 3 bases at V and 4 bases at J, with 7 bases between the two ends. This CDR3 is 12 amino acids long. CDR1 is LNHDA and CDR2 is SQIVND in the germline V gene (reference sequence). In DNA form, the CDR3 reads TGTGCCAGTAGTATTGGAGGGTACGAGCAGTACTTC. Translation gives CASSIGGYEQYF.

This clone has just one count. V usage is TRBV5-5 and J usage is TRBJ1-1; perhaps TRBD1 as D (6 bases). Trimming pared 5 bases from V and 3 bases from J, leaving 14 bases between. The germline V gene encodes CDR1 SGHKS and CDR2 YYEKEE (reference sequence). This CDR3 is built from 14 residues. CDR3 nucleotides: TGTGCCAGCAGGCCACAGGGTGGGGACACTGAAGCTTTCTTT. Amino acids: CASRPQGGDTEAFF.

This sequence joins TRBV2 and TRBJ1-1; D is undetermined. The ends were cut back, 6 bases at V and 0 bases at J, with 11 bases in the middle. Looked up from germline, CDR1 is SNHLY and CDR2 is FYNNEI. The CDR3 covers 14 residues. The CDR3 DNA follows: TGTGCCAGCAGCGCCCTGGCCTTGAACACTGAAGCTTTCTTT. Protein: CASSALALNTEAFF.

The V call is TRBV7-8, the J call TRBJ1-1, with D possibly TRBD1 on 6 matching bases. Trimming cost V 1 base and J 6 bases, with 15 bases left between them. Per germline, CDR1 SGHVS and CDR2 FQNEAQ. The CDR3 is made up of 15 amino acids. The CDR3 region is CASSLGREQGSEAFF. The CDR3, as DNA: TGTGCCAGCAGCTTAGGACGAGAGCAGGGGTCTGAAGCTTTCTTT.

The rearrangement joins TRBV9 to TRBJ1-1; maybe TRBD1 (5 bases). The ends were cut back, 3 bases at V and 7 bases at J, with 10 bases in the middle. The CDR3 has 12 amino acids. Germline V gene lookup returns CDR1 SGDLS and CDR2 YYNGEE. CDR3 protein: CASSGLGHEAFF. In DNA form, the CDR3 reads TGTGCCAGCAGCGGCCTTGGACATGAAGCTTTCTTT.